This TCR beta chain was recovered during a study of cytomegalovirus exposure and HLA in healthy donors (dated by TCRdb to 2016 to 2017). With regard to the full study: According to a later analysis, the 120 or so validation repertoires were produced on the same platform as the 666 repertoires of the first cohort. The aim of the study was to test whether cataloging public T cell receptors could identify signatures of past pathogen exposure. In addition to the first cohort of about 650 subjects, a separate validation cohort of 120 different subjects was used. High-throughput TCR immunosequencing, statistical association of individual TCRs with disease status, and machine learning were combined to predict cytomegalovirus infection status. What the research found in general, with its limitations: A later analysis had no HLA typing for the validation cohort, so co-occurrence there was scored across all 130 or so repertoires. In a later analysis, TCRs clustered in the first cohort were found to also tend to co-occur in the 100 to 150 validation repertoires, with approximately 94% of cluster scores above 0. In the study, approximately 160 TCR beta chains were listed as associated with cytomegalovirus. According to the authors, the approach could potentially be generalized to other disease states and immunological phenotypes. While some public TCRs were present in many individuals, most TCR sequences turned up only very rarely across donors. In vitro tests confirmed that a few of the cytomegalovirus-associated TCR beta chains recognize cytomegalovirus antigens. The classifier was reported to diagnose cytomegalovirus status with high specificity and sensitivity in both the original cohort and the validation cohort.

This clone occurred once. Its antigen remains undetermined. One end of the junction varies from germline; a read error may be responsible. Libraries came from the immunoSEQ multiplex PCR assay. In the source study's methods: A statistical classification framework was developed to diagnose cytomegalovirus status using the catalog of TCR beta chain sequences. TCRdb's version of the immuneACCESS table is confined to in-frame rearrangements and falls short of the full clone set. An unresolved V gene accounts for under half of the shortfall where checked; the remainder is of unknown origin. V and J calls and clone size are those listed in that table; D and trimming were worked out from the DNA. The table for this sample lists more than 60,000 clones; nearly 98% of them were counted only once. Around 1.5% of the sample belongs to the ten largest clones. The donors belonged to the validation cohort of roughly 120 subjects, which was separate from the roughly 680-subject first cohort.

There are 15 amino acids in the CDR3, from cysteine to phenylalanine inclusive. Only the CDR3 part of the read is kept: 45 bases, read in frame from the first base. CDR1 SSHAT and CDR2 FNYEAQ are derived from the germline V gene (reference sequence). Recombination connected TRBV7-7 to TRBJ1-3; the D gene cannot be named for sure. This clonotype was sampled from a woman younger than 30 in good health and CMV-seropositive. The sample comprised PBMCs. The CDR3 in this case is CASSLFLGSGNTIYF. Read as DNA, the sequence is TGTGCTAGCAGCTTATTTCTAGGGAGTGGAAACACCATATATTTT.